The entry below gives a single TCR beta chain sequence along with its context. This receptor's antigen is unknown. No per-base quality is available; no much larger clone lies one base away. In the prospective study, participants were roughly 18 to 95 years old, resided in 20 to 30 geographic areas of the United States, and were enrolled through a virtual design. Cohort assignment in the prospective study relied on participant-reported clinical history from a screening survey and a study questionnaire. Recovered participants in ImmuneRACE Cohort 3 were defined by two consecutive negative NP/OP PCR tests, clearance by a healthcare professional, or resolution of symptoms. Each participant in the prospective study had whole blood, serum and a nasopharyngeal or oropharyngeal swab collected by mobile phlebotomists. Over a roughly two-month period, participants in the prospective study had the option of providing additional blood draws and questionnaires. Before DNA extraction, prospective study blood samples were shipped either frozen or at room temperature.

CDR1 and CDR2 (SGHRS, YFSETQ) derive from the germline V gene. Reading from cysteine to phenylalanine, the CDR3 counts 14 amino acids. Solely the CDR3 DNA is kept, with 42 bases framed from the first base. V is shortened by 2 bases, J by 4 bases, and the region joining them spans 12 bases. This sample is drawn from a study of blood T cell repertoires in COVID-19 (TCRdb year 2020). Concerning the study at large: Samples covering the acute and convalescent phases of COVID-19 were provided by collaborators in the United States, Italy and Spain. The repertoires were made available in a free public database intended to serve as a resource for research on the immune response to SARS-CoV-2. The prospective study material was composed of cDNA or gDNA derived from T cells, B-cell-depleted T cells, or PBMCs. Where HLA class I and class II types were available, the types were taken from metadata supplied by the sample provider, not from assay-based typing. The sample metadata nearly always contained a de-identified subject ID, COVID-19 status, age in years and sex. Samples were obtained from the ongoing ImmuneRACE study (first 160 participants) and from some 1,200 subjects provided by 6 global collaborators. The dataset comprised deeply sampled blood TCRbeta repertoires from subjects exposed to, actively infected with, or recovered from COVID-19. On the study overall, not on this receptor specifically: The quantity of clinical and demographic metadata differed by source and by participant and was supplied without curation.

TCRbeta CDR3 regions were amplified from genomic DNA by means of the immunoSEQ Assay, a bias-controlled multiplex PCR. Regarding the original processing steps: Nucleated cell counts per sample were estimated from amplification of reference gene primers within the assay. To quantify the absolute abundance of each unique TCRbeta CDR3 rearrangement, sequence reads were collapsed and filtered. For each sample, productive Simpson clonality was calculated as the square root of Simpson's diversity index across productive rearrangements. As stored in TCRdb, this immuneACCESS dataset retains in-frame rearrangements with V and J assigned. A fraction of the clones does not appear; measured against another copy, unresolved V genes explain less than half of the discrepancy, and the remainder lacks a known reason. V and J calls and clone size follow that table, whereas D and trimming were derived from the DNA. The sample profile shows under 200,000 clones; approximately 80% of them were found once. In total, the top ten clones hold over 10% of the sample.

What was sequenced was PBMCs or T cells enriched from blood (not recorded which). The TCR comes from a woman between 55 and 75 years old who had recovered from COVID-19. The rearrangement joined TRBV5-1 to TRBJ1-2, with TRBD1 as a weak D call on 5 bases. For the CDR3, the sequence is CASSFDSGGYGYTF. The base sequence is TGCGCCAGCAGCTTCGACAGCGGGGGCTATGGCTACACCTTC.